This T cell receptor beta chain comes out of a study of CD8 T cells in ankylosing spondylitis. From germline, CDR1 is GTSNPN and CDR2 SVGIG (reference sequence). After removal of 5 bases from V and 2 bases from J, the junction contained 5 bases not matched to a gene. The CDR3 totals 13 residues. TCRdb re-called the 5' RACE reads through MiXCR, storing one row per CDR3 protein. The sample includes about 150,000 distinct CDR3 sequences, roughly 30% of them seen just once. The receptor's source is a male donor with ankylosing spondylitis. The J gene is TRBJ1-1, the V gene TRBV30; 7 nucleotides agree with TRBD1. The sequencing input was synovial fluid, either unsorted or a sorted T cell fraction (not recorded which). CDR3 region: CAWRQGGNTEAFF. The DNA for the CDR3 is TGTGCCTGGCGGCAGGGGGGTAACACTGAAGCTTTCTTT.